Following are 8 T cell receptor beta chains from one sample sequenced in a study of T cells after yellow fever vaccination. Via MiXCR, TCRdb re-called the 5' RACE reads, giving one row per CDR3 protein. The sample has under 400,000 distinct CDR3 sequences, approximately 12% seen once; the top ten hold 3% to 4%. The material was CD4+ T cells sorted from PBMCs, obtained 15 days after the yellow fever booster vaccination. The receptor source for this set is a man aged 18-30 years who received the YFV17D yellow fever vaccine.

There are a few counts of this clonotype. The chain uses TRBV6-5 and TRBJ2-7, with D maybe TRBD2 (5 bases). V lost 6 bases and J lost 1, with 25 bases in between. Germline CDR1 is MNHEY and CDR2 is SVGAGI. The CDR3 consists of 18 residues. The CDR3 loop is CASSSPPGRQAVSYEQYF. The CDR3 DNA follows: TGTGCCAGCAGCTCCCCCCCGGGAAGGCAGGCGGTTTCCTACGAGCAGTACTTC.

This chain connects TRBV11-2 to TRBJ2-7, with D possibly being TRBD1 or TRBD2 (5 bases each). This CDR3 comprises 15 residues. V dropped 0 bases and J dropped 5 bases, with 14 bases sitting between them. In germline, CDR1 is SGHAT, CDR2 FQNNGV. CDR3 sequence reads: CASSLDLWGIHEQYF. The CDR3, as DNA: TGTGCCAGCAGCTTAGATCTTTGGGGGATCCACGAGCAGTACTTC.

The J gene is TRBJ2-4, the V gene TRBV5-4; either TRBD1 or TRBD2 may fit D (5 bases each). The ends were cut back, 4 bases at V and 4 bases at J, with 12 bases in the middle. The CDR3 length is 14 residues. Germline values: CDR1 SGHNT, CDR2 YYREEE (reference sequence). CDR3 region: CASSTGTEKNIQYF. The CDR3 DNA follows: TGTGCCAGCAGCACTGGGACGGAAAAAAACATTCAGTACTTC.

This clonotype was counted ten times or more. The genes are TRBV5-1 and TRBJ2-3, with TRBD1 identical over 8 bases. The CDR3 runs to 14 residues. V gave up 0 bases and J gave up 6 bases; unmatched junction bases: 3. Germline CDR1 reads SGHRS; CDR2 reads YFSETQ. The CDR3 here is CASSLDRGKDTQYF. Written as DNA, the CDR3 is TGCGCCAGCAGCTTGGACAGGGGGAAGGATACGCAGTATTTT.

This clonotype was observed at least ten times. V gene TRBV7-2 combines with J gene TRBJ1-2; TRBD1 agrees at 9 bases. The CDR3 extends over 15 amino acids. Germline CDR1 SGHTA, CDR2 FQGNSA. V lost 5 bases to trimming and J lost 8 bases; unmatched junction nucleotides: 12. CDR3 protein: CASSLRDREGGGYTF. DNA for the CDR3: TGTGCCAGCAGCCTAAGGGACAGGGAAGGTGGAGGCTACACCTTC.

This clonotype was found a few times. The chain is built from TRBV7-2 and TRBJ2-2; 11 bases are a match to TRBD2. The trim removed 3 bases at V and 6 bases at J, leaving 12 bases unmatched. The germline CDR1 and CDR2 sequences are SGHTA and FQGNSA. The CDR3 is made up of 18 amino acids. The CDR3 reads CASSFSTSGAFGSGELFF. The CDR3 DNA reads TGTGCCAGCAGCTTCTCGACTAGCGGGGCTTTTGGGTCCGGGGAGCTGTTTTTT.

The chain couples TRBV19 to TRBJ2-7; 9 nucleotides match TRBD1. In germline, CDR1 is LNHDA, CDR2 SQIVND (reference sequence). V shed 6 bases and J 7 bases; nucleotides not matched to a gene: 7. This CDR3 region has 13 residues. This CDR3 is CASSLDRGWEQYF. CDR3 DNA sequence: TGTGCCAGTAGCTTGGACAGGGGATGGGAGCAGTACTTC. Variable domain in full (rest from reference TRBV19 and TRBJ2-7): DGGITQSPKYLFRKEGQNVTLSCEQNLNHDAMYWYRQDPGQGLRLIYYSQIVNDFQKGDIAEGYSVSREKKESFPLTVTSAQKNPTAFYLCASSLDRGWEQYFGPGTRLTVT.

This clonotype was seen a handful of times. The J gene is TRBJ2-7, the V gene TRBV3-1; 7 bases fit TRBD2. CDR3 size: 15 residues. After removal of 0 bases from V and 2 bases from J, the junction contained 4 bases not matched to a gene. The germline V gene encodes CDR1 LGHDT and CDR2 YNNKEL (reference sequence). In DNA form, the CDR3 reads TGTGCCAGCAGCCAAGATGGCCGGGGGGCCTACGAGCAGTACTTC. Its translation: CASSQDGRGAYEQYF.